This T cell receptor beta chain comes out of a study of regulatory and conventional T cells in RAG deficiency. Blood CD4+ CD25-low CD127-high conventional T cells supplied the genomic DNA template. The data were produced by immunoSEQ multiplex PCR, yet TCRdb's version contains in-frame clones alone and is incomplete. The table records about 30,000 clones, 96% of them present only once. This clone has only one observation. Its specificity is not known. CDR3 length: 12 residues. Germline CDR1 GTSNPN, CDR2 SVGIG (reference sequence). V lost 3 bases and J lost 0, with 5 bases in between. Study-wide results and caveats: Shorter CDR3s in all patient subsets; >75% Treg-Tconv overlap in Omenn. Omenn syndrome and CID/AS patients had around 100-fold fewer unique Treg TCR beta sequences, versus around 9.8-fold elsewhere. Shannon entropy was markedly lower and Simpson indices higher in RAG-deficient patients than control T-cell subsets.

The sample also formed part of further work on regulatory T cells. According to that study: The primer mix had 52 TRBV and 13 TRBJ primers.

The chain uses TRBV30 and TRBJ1-2; D is unresolved. Material for sequencing was CD25- CD4+ T cells sorted from blood. The TCR comes from a human donor in good health. CDR3 DNA: TGTGCCTGGAGAACAACTAACTATGGCTACACCTTC. This gives the protein CAWRTTNYGYTF.